These 14 T cell receptor beta chains were all obtained from the same sample, sequenced in a study of cytomegalovirus exposure and HLA in healthy donors. The study ran its PCR with 60 Vbeta and 13 Jbeta primers. Using immunoSEQ multiplex PCR, the repertoire was profiled, and TCRdb retains in-frame clones only, with some absent. This table has some 99,000 clones, roughly two thirds appearing once. Sequenced sample: PBMCs. These receptors originate from a female donor in good health and CMV-seronegative.

This rearrangement joins TRBV29-1 to TRBJ1-2; D remains unclear. This CDR3 contains 12 residues. Germline V gives CDR1 SQVTM, CDR2 ANQGSEA. Trimming stripped 2 bases from V and 3 bases from J, with 7 bases between. CDR3 in amino acids: CSVELAHYGYTF. CDR3 DNA sequence: TGCAGCGTTGAATTGGCTCACTATGGCTACACCTTC.

The chain has TRBV27 and TRBJ2-1, with D maybe TRBD1 (6 bases). Germline CDR1 is MNHEY and CDR2 is SMNVEV (reference sequence). The length of the CDR3 is 12 residues. The germline V and J ends were trimmed by 4 bases and 10 bases, with 11 bases remaining between them. CDR3 in DNA: TGTGCCAGCAGTTCAGGGGCGTGGGAGCAGTTCTTC. Protein product: CASSSGAWEQFF.

The genes are TRBV6-1 and TRBJ2-3; 10 bases agree with TRBD2. CDR3 size: 15 residues. V was pared by 5 bases and J by 1 base, with 3 bases of the junction left unmatched. Germline loops: CDR1 MNHNS, CDR2 SASEGT. The CDR3, as DNA: TGTGCCAGCAGTTTCACTAGCGGGGGCACAGATACGCAGTATTTT. Protein product: CASSFTSGGTDTQYF.

The rearrangement joins TRBV4-2 to TRBJ1-3; TRBD1 matches at 10 bases. The V and J ends lost 0 bases and 0 bases, in that order; junction bases with no gene match: 8. Per germline, CDR1 LGHNA and CDR2 YNFKEQ. The CDR3 covers 19 residues. The CDR3 DNA sequence: TGTGCCAGCAGCCAAGAACTGACAGGGGGCCGGCCCTCTGGAAACACCATATATTTT. Protein product: CASSQELTGGRPSGNTIYF.

The chain links TRBV4-1 to TRBJ2-1; D is ambiguous. Per the germline V gene, CDR1 is MGHRA and CDR2 is YSYEKL. Deletions cut 0 bases from V and 9 bases from J, with 12 bases between. The CDR3 is made up of 14 amino acids. The CDR3 spells CASSQDRSVVEQFF. Here the CDR3 DNA reads TGCGCCAGCAGCCAAGATCGGAGCGTCGTTGAGCAGTTCTTC.

This chain links TRBV5-1 with TRBJ2-3, with 15 nucleotides matching TRBD2. Trimming removed 2 bases from V and 10 bases from J; junction bases left unmatched: 2. The CDR3 runs 14 residues. CDR1 is SGHRS, CDR2 YFSETQ, per germline. CDR3 sequence: CASSFGTSGRSQYF. CDR3 sequence (DNA): TGCGCCAGCAGCTTCGGGACTAGCGGGAGGTCGCAGTATTTT.

The chain employs TRBV7-2 and TRBJ1-2; D is perhaps TRBD1 (5 bases). Germline V CDR1 and CDR2: SGHTA, FQGNSA. The V end lost 2 bases, the J end lost 4 bases, and 20 bases lay between the germline ends. The CDR3 extends over 17 amino acids. CDR3 sequence (DNA): TGTGCCAGCAGCTTATGGCCCGGGGGAGGGTTCGGCTATGGCTACACCTTC. This translates into CASSLWPGGGFGYGYTF.

The rearrangement uses TRBV4-2 and TRBJ2-2; 10 nucleotides line up with TRBD2. The CDR3 has 15 amino acids. Unmatched junction bases numbered 0, after V lost 2 bases and J lost 3 bases. The V gene's germline CDR1 is LGHNA and CDR2 YNFKEQ. The CDR3 bases are TGTGCCAGCAGCCAACTAGCGGGAGACACCGGGGAGCTGTTTTTT. Its translation is CASSQLAGDTGELFF.

V gene TRBV7-9 combines with J gene TRBJ1-1; D unclear. V lost 5 bases and J 1 base, leaving 8 bases between the germline ends. CDR1 and CDR2 from the germline V gene are SEHNR and FQNEAQ (reference sequence). The CDR3 runs 13 residues. The CDR3 region has the DNA TGTGCCAGCAGCACGACACCGAACACTGAAGCTTTCTTT. Residues: CASSTTPNTEAFF. The full variable domain, completed using reference TRBV7-9 and TRBJ1-1, is DTGVSQNPRHKITKRGQNVTFRCDPISEHNRLYWYRQTLGQGPEFLTYFQNEAQLEKSRLLSDRFSAERPKGSFSTLEIQRTEQGDSAMYLCASSTTPNTEAFFGQGTRLTVV.

The J gene is TRBJ2-7, the V gene TRBV30; D is ambiguous. CDR1 is GTSNPN and CDR2 is SVGIG in the germline V gene (reference sequence). This CDR3 comprises 11 residues. V gave up 0 bases and J gave up 4 bases, with 4 bases separating them. CDR3 in amino acids: CAWSVRYEQYF. For the CDR3, the DNA is TGTGCCTGGAGTGTGCGGTACGAGCAGTACTTC.

The V gene is TRBV10-3, the J gene TRBJ1-2; 9 bases align to TRBD1. Germline V lookup: CDR1 ENHRY, CDR2 SYGVKD. CDR3 length equals 16 residues. V lost 4 bases to trimming and J lost 7 bases; unmatched junction nucleotides: 13. The CDR3 spells CAISAHRTGDSGGYTF. DNA of the CDR3: TGTGCCATCAGTGCGCACCGGACAGGGGATAGTGGTGGCTACACCTTC.

J is TRBJ2-7 and V is TRBV2, with 9 bases identical to TRBD2. Germline values: CDR1 SNHLY, CDR2 FYNNEI. Losses at the gene ends were 2 bases for V and 2 bases for J; bases not matched to a gene: 1. The CDR3 sequence is 14 residues long. Here the CDR3 reads CASSERTSAYEQYF. The CDR3 nucleotides read TGTGCCAGCAGTGAAAGGACTAGCGCCTACGAGCAGTACTTC.

J is TRBJ2-7 and V is TRBV28; a weak D match, TRBD2 (5 bases). V was cut by 6 bases and J by 3 bases, with 12 bases left in between. The CDR3 is 13 residues long. CDR1 and CDR2 (germline): MDHEN, SYDVKM. Written as DNA, the CDR3 is TGTGCCAGCAGACCTACTAGGAACTACGAGCAGTACTTC. Its translation is CASRPTRNYEQYF.

V usage is TRBV6-5 and J usage is TRBJ2-7, with 11 positions matching TRBD1. Per the germline V gene, CDR1 is MNHEY and CDR2 is SVGAGI. The V and J ends lost 4 bases and 4 bases, in that order; junction bases with no gene match: 3. The length of the CDR3 is 14 residues. CDR3 nucleotides: TGTGCCAGCAGTTCGGGACAGGGGGTATACGAGCAGTACTTC. As protein: CASSSGQGVYEQYF.